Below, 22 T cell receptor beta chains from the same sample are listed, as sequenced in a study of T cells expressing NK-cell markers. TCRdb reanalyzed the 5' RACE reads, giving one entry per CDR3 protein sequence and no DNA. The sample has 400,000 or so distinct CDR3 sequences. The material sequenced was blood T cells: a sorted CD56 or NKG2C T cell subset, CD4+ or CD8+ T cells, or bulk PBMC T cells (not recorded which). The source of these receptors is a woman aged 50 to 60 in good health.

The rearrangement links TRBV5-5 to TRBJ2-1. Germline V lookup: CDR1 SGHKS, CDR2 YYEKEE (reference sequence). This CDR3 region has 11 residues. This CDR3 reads CASSLREREFF.

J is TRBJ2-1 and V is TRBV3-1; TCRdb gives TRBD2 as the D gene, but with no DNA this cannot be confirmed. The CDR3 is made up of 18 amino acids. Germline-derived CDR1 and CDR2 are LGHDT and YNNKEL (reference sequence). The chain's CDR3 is CASSPEGASGLPYNEQFF.

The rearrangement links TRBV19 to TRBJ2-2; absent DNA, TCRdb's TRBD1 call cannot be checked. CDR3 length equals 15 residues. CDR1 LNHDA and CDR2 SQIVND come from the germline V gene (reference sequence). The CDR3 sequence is CASSIMDRGSGELFF.

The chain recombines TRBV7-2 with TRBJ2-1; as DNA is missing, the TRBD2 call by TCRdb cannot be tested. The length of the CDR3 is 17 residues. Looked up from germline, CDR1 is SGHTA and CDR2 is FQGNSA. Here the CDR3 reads CASSSFPGLANPGEQFF.

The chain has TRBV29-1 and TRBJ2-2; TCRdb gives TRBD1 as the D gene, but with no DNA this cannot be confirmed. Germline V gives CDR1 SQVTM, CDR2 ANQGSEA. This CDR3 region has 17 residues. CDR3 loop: CSVVLRDSGINTGELFF.

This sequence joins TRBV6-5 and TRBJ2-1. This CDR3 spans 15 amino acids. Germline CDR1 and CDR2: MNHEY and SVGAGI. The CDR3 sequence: CASKSAGVTYNEQFF.

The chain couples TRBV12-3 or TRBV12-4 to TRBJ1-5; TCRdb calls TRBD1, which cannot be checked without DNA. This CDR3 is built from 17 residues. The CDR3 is CASSARGQGISNQPQHF.

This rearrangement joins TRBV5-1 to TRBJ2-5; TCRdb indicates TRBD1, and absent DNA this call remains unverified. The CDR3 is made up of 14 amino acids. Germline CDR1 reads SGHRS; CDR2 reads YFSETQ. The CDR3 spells CASSFSPTGQTQYF.

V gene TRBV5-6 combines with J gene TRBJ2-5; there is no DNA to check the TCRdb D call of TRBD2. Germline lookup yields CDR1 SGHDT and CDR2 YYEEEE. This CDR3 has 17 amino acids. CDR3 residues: CASSLAFDLAGVKTQYF.

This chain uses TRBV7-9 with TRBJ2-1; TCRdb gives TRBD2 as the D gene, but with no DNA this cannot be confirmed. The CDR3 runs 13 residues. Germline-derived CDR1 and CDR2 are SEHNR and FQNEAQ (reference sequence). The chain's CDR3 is CASSLTSGGEQFF.

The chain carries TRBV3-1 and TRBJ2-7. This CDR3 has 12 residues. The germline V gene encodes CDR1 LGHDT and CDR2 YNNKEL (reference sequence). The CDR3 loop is CASSFEPYEQYF.

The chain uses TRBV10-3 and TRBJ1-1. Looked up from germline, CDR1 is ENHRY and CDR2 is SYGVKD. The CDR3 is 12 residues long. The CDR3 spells CAISESGGEAFF.

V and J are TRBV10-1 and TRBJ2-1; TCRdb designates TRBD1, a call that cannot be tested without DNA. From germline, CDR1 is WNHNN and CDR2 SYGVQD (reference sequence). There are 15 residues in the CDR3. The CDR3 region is CASMEQRGQMGEQFF.

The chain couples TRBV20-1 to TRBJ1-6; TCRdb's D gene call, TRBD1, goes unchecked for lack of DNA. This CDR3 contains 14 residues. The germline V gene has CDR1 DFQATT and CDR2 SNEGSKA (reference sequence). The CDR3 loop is CSARPGNYNSPLHF.

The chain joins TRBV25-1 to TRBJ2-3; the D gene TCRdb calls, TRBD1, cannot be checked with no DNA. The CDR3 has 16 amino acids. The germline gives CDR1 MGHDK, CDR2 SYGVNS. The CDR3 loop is CASSESRTVITDTQYF. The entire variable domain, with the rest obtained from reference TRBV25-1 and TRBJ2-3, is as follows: EADIYQTPRYLVIGTGKKITLECSQTMGHDKMYWYQQDPGMELHLIHYSYGVNSTEKGDLSSESTVSRIRTEHFPLTLESARPSHTSQYLCASSESRTVITDTQYFGPGTRLTVL.

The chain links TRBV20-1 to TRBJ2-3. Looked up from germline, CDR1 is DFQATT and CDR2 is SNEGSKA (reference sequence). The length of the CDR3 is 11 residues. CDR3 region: CSVLATDTQYF.

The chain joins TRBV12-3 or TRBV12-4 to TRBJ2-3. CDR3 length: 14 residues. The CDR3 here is CASSLRLEMDTQYF.

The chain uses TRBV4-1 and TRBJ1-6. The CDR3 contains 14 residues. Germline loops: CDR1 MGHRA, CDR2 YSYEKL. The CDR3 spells CASSQGLENSPLHF.

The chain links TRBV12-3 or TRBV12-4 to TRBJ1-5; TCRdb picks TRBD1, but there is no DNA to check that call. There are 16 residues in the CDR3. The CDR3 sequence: CASRKGPPRGNQPQHF.

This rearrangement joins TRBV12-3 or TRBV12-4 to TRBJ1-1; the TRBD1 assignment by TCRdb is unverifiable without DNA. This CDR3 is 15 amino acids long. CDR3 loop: CASSLRGRQGLEAFF.

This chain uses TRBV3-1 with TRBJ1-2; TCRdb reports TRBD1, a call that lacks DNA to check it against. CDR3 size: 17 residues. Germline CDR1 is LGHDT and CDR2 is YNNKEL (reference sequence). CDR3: CASSHGTGLEYNYGYTF.

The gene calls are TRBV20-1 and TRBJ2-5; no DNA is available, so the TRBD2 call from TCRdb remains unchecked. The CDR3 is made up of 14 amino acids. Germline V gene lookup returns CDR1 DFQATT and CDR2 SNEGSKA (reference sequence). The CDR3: CSGGVQGRQETQYF.